One and the same sample provided the 20 T cell receptor beta chains below, sequenced in a study of T cell responses to AZD1222 COVID-19 vaccine. The protocol was immunoSEQ multiplex PCR, while the TCRdb copy is restricted to in-frame clones and leaves out a portion. The top ten clones hold over 2.5% of a sample with about 140,000 clones, more than 70% of them seen once. Sequenced material: peripheral blood, taken on day 0 of AZD1222 vaccination. The receptor set was obtained from an adult in good health.

In this sample, this clone turned up once. Here the CDR3 reads CATTGQGNSPLHF. The CDR3 DNA is TGCGCCACCACCGGACAGGGGAATTCACCCCTCCACTTT. The rearrangement uses TRBV5-1 and TRBJ1-6; 9 bases line up with TRBD1. Germline V gene sequence: CDR1 SGHRS, CDR2 YFSETQ. The CDR3 loop spans 13 amino acids. J lost 7 bases, V lost 9 bases, and 5 bases had no gene match.

V is TRBV3-1 (or the pseudogene TRBV3-2) and J is TRBJ1-6, with D maybe TRBD1 (5 bases). V dropped 3 bases and J dropped 6 bases, with 15 bases sitting between them. CDR1 is LGHDT, CDR2 YNNKEL, per germline (reference sequence). This CDR3 is built from 16 residues. The CDR3 protein is CASSQSGGRTNSPLHF. For the CDR3, the DNA is TGTGCCAGCAGCCAGTCCGGGGGACGGACTAATTCACCCCTCCACTTT.

CDR3 region: CASSVGGTPSGANVLTF. CDR3 nucleotide sequence: TGTGCCAGCAGTGTAGGGGGAACGCCCTCTGGGGCCAACGTCCTGACTTTC. The chain carries TRBV6-1 and TRBJ2-6, with D perhaps TRBD1 (6 bases). V shed 4 bases and J shed 0 bases, with 13 bases lying between them. This CDR3 is 17 amino acids long. Per the germline V gene, CDR1 is MNHNS and CDR2 is SASEGT.

The rearrangement links TRBV28 to TRBJ2-7; 7 nucleotides agree with TRBD1. Germline values: CDR1 MDHEN, CDR2 SYDVKM. Trimming at V came to 7 bases and at J to 5 bases, leaving 14 bases not matched to a gene. CDR3 size: 15 residues. The CDR3 DNA follows: TGTGCCAGCAATACCAGGGGGACGGCCTGGCACGAGCAGTACTTC. It specifies CASNTRGTAWHEQYF.

The rearrangement links TRBV6-2 or TRBV6-3 to TRBJ2-3, with D possibly matching TRBD2 (7 bases). Germline V gives CDR1 MNHEY, CDR2 SVGEGT. This CDR3 is 15 amino acids long. V was cut by 0 bases and J by 5 bases, with 12 bases left in between. The CDR3, as DNA: TGTGCCAGCAGTTACTCGTGGGGGGGCCGAGATACGCAGTATTTT. Residues: CASSYSWGGRDTQYF.

This clone is a singleton in its sample. The rearrangement uses TRBV4-3 and TRBJ2-7; D assignment may be TRBD1 or TRBD2 (7 bases each). The CDR3 runs 16 residues. CDR1 is LGHNA, CDR2 YSLEER, per germline. V was shortened by 0 bases and J by 5 bases, with 17 bases between the two germline ends. The CDR3 nucleotides are TGCGCCAGCAGCCAAGATGTCCAGGGGGGGATAGACGAGCAGTACTTC. This translates into CASSQDVQGGIDEQYF.

The V gene is TRBV7-9, the J gene TRBJ2-7; no clear D gene. Trimming cost V 1 base and J 6 bases, with 7 bases left between them. Germline CDR1 and CDR2: SEHNR and FQNEAQ (reference sequence). The CDR3 runs 12 residues. The CDR3 is CASSLGGSEQYF. The DNA for the CDR3 is TGTGCCAGCAGCTTAGGCGGATCCGAGCAGTACTTC.

In this sample, this clone turned up a few times. The V gene is TRBV5-1, the J gene TRBJ1-1; D may be TRBD1 (5 bases). CDR1 and CDR2 (germline): SGHRS, YFSETQ. V was shortened by 2 bases and J by 4 bases, with 9 bases between the two germline ends. The CDR3 is made up of 13 amino acids. The CDR3, as DNA: TGCGCCAGCAGCTTTCCAGGGAGCACTGAAGCTTTCTTT. This codes for CASSFPGSTEAFF.

The chain uses TRBV6-5 and TRBJ2-5; D unclear. The CDR3 loop spans 15 amino acids. The V end lost 4 bases, the J end lost 0 bases, and 12 bases lay between the germline ends. From germline, CDR1 is MNHEY and CDR2 SVGAGI. The CDR3 DNA sequence: TGTGCCAGCAGTTTGACGTTTGAGTACCAAGAGACCCAGTACTTC. It specifies CASSLTFEYQETQYF.

V is TRBV2 and J is TRBJ1-2; D gene uncertain. Germline values: CDR1 SNHLY, CDR2 FYNNEI. The CDR3 length is 13 residues. Trimming shortened V by 1 base and J by 4 bases, and 7 bases separated the two germline ends. Here the CDR3 DNA reads TGTGCCAGCAGTGAAGGGCAGGTCTATGGCTACACCTTC. Translating gives CASSEGQVYGYTF.

This chain links TRBV23-1 with TRBJ2-3; no clear D gene. TRBV23-1 is assigned to the ORF class and has an uncertain function. V lost 11 bases and J lost 3, with 21 bases in between. There are 15 residues in the CDR3. CDR3 loop: CAATSTVSLTDTQYF. CDR3 DNA sequence: TGCGCCGCGACGTCCACAGTCTCTTTAACAGATACGCAGTATTTT.

The chain uses TRBV7-8 and TRBJ2-5; 7 bases match TRBD2. There are 13 residues in the CDR3. V lost 5 bases to trimming and J lost 5 bases; unmatched junction nucleotides: 5. Germline V CDR1 and CDR2: SGHVS, FQNEAQ. CDR3 in DNA: TGTGCCAGCAGCCGAGCGGGGTTGGAGACCCAGTACTTC. It translates to CASSRAGLETQYF.

The chain employs TRBV28 and TRBJ2-7, with D perhaps TRBD1 or TRBD2 (5 bases each). The CDR3 has 13 residues. V was trimmed by 3 bases and J by 6 bases, leaving 12 bases between them. CDR1 and CDR2 (germline): MDHEN, SYDVKM. The chain's CDR3 is CASSLGRAGEQYF. The CDR3 bases are TGTGCCAGCAGTTTGGGCAGGGCGGGCGAGCAGTACTTC. The variable domain in full, completed from reference TRBV28 and TRBJ2-7, reads DVKVTQSSRYLVKRTGEKVFLECVQDMDHENMFWYRQDPGLGLRLIYFSYDVKMKEKGDIPEGYSVSREKKERFSLILESASTNQTSMYLCASSLGRAGEQYFGPGTRLTVT.

This clone was picked up a small number of times. The chain recombines TRBV11-3 with TRBJ2-2; tentative D call: TRBD2 (5 bases). The CDR3 loop spans 15 amino acids. CDR1 SGHNT and CDR2 YENEEA come from the germline V gene. V lost 5 bases and J lost 1, with 11 bases in between. This chain's CDR3 is CASSPGSWNTGELFF. The CDR3 region has the DNA TGTGCCAGCAGCCCGGGGTCTTGGAACACCGGGGAGCTGTTTTTT.

V is TRBV2 and J is TRBJ2-5; D call uncertain. Trimming stripped 6 bases from V and 1 base from J, with 9 bases between. The CDR3 sequence is 13 residues long. The germline V gene encodes CDR1 SNHLY and CDR2 FYNNEI. In DNA form, the CDR3 reads TGTGCCAGCAGGCCGCCGGGCCAAGAGACCCAGTACTTC. As protein: CASRPPGQETQYF.

This chain connects TRBV28 to TRBJ1-2, with a possible D match to TRBD1 (5 bases). This CDR3 is 13 amino acids long. V was shortened by 8 bases and J by 4 bases, with 14 bases between the two germline ends. In germline, CDR1 is MDHEN, CDR2 SYDVKM. CDR3 region: CASLGQGPYGYTF. The DNA of the CDR3 is TGTGCCAGCCTCGGGCAGGGCCCCTATGGCTACACCTTC.

The V call is TRBV30, the J call TRBJ1-2; the match to TRBD1 covers 8 bases. V lost 0 bases and J lost 7; bases outside the gene matches: 7. The CDR3 sequence is 14 residues long. Germline CDR1 GTSNPN, CDR2 SVGIG (reference sequence). CDR3 sequence (DNA): TGTGCCTGGAGTGTCCAGGGGGCGGTGAGTGGCTACACCTTC. Residues: CAWSVQGAVSGYTF.

The rearrangement uses TRBV29-1 and TRBJ1-1, with D tentatively TRBD1 (5 bases). V lost 6 bases, J lost 4 bases, and 12 bases lay in between. Germline V gene data show CDR1 as SQVTM and CDR2 as ANQGSEA. This CDR3 region has 12 residues. CDR3 sequence: CSVGEQRTEAFF. The CDR3, as DNA: TGCAGCGTAGGGGAACAACGCACTGAAGCTTTCTTT.

The rearrangement uses TRBV28 and TRBJ2-3, with D uncertain. Germline loops: CDR1 MDHEN, CDR2 SYDVKM. The V gene lost 2 bases and the J gene lost 0 bases, with 6 bases spanning the gap. The CDR3 contains 14 residues. The CDR3 nucleotides are TGTGCCAGCAGTTTACTGGACAGCACAGATACGCAGTATTTT. It encodes CASSLLDSTDTQYF.

The chain recombines TRBV2 with TRBJ2-1; TRBD2 agrees at 10 bases. The CDR3 has 14 amino acids. Germline CDR1 is SNHLY and CDR2 is FYNNEI. The J segment lost 5 bases and the V segment lost 6 bases, leaving 4 bases of the junction unmatched. This CDR3 reads CASRRGLANNEQFF. The CDR3 DNA reads as TGTGCCAGCAGGAGGGGACTAGCGAACAATGAGCAGTTCTTC.